These 3 T cell receptor beta chains came from one sample sequenced in a study of breast tumors, draining lymph nodes, adjacent tissues. TCRdb redid the calling of the multiplex PCR reads with MiXCR, one entry per CDR3 protein. Of tens of thousands of distinct CDR3 sequences detected, approximately 28% appear once; the ten largest clones hold over 6.5%. The lymph nodes were axillary draining lymph nodes from breast cancer patients. Specimen: axillary lymph node tissue. The receptor source for this set is a female donor with breast cancer. Some clones in this sample may be carry-over from other donors' samples.

The chain couples TRBV20-1 to TRBJ2-5; D not certain. The CDR3 extends over 12 amino acids. Trimming cost V 4 bases and J 4 bases, with 10 bases left between them. The germline V gene has CDR1 DFQATT and CDR2 SNEGSKA (reference sequence). CDR3 sequence reads: CSATEMGETQYF. In nucleotides, the CDR3 is TGCAGTGCTACCGAAATGGGAGAGACCCAGTACTTC.

In the case of this clonotype: This could be a read error, since a much larger clone is one nucleotide away. As the CDR3 is not closed by the conserved phenylalanine or tryptophan, this likely results from a read error. The chain recombines TRBV7-2 with TRBJ2-1; D gene ambiguous. The germline gives CDR1 SGHTA, CDR2 FQGNSA. The V gene lost 1 base and the J gene lost 7 bases, with 11 bases spanning the gap. The CDR3 is made up of 14 amino acids. CDR3 in DNA: TGTGCCAGCAGCTTAGGCCCCGTGGGGAATGAGCAGTTCCTC. Its protein is CASSLGPVGNEQFL.

In this sample, this clonotype turned up many times. A read error may explain this, as a much larger clone is one base away. The chain employs TRBV7-8 and TRBJ1-2, with D tentatively TRBD1 (5 bases). Per the germline V gene, CDR1 is SGHVS and CDR2 is FQNEAQ. This CDR3 comprises 15 residues. For the CDR3, the DNA is TGTGCCAGCAGCGGAACGGGGCCGGTTGGCTATGGCTACCCCTTC. This codes for CASSGTGPVGYGYPF.